The T cell receptor beta chain under discussion was sequenced for a study of cytomegalovirus exposure and HLA in healthy donors. About the study: In an early release, HLA-typed donors contributed some 80 million unique TCR sequences. Study-wide results and limits: In a later analysis, HLA-C alleles had the fewest associated TCRs, DRB1 alleles the most.

On this clone itself: Its cognate antigen is unknown.

V gave up 0 bases and J gave up 5 bases; unmatched junction bases: 8. CDR1 is SGDLS and CDR2 is YYNGEE in the germline V gene. This CDR3 is 16 amino acids long. Donors likely had unrecorded immune exposures despite being nominally healthy when sampled. PCR involved 60 Vbeta and 13 Jbeta primers. Repertoires were generated with immunoSEQ multiplex PCR, while TCRdb's copy carries only in-frame clones and drops some. Among about 170,000 clones listed, around three quarters were seen once. The rearrangement uses TRBV9 and TRBJ2-3; 8 bases match TRBD2. Sequencing used PBMCs. The sequence was obtained from a woman aged 45-60 years in good health and CMV-seronegative. This CDR3 reads CASSVAGGRLGDTQYF. For the CDR3, the DNA is TGTGCCAGCAGCGTAGCGGGAGGGCGATTAGGAGATACGCAGTATTTT.